The rows below give T cell receptor beta chains drawn from one sample of a study of blood T cells in healthy people across ages. TCRdb itself ran the 5' RACE reads through MiXCR, one entry per CDR3 protein. The sample lists 650,000 to 1,000,000 distinct CDR3 sequences, under 40% occurring once. Sequenced material: blood. These receptors originate from a man aged 18 to 29 in good health. Each CDR3 is given with its conserved first and last residue. D genes are given only for firm matches. Clone size is not always given. Where it is, it says once, few, many or a class for expanded clones.

J | size | length | V | D | DNA | CDR3
TRBJ2-5 | few | 12 | TRBV2 | NA | TGTGCTTTTGGGATGTACCAAGAGACCCAGTACTTC | CAFGMYQETQYF
TRBJ1-1 | NA | 16 | TRBV4-2 | NA | TGTGCCAGCAGCCTGGAGCGGACAGAAGTGAACACTGAAGCTTTCTTT | CASSLERTEVNTEAFF
TRBJ2-1 | NA | 14 | TRBV4-2 | NA | TGTGCCAGCAGCCAAGATTGGGGTGCTGGTGAGCAGTTCTTC | CASSQDWGAGEQFF
TRBJ1-1 | NA | 14 | TRBV6-5 | NA | TGTGCCAGCAGACCTCATACAGGAAACACTGAAGCTTTCTTT | CASRPHTGNTEAFF
TRBJ2-7 | many | 13 | TRBV20-1 | NA | TGCAGTGCTAGGCAGGGAAGCTCCTACGAGCAGTACTTC | CSARQGSSYEQYF
TRBJ2-5 | few | 13 | TRBV25-1 | NA | TGTGCCAGCAGTCCCCGGGACTCCTTGGAGCAGTACTTC | CASSPRDSLEQYF
TRBJ2-4 | few | 16 | TRBV18 | TRBD1 | TGTGCCAGCTCACCGTACCCGGGACAGAAAAAAAACATTCAGTACTTC | CASSPYPGQKKNIQYF
TRBJ2-3 | few | 14 | TRBV12-3/TRBV12-4 | NA | TGTGCCAGCAGGCCGGCAGTATTGACAGATACGCAGTATTTT | CASRPAVLTDTQYF
TRBJ2-2 | few | 16 | TRBV2 | TRBD1 | TGTGCCAGCAGTAGGACAGGGCTCTTGGAAACCGGGGAGCTGTTTTTT | CASSRTGLLETGELFF
TRBJ2-7 | NA | 15 | TRBV4-3 | TRBD1 | TGCGCCAGCAGCCAGGGGGACAGGGACTACAATGAGCAGTACTTC | CASSQGDRDYNEQYF
TRBJ1-2 | NA | 15 | TRBV9 | TRBD1 | TGTGCCAGCAGCGTAGAGGCAGGGGGTGACTATGGCTACACCTTC | CASSVEAGGDYGYTF
TRBJ2-5 | NA | 14 | TRBV7-6 | TRBD2 | TGTGCCAGCACCCATAGCGGGGTGGGGGAGACCCAGTACTTC | CASTHSGVGETQYF
TRBJ1-1 | NA | 21 | TRBV5-1 | TRBD1 | TGCGCCAGCAGCGGCCGGGACAGGGACGTATCGTATATCGATTTGAACACTGAAGCTTTCTTT | CASSGRDRDVSYIDLNTEAFF
TRBJ2-5 | NA | 15 | TRBV12-3/TRBV12-4 | NA | TGTGCCAGCAGTCCTTCTCCCGGGACCCAAGGGACCCAGTACTTC | CASSPSPGTQGTQYF
TRBJ1-1 | few | 15 | TRBV4-1 | TRBD1 | TGCGCCAGCAGCCAAACCGGGACAGGGGGCACTGAAGCTTTCTTT | CASSQTGTGGTEAFF
TRBJ1-5 | NA | 21 | TRBV7-4 | TRBD1 | TGTGCCAGCAGTTATCGTTTATTGACAGGGGGCTCTGACGAGTGCAATCAGCCCCAGCATTTT | CASSYRLLTGGSDECNQPQHF
TRBJ2-5 | few | 15 | TRBV18 | NA | TGTGCCAGCTCACCCACGAAAGGGCTCCAAGAGACCCAGTACTTC | CASSPTKGLQETQYF
TRBJ2-7 | NA | 15 | TRBV4-3 | TRBD2 | TGCGCCAGCAGCCAAGAGGTGGGACTAGACTACGAGCAGTACTTC | CASSQEVGLDYEQYF
TRBJ2-3 | NA | 18 | TRBV7-2 | TRBD2 | TGTGCCAGCAGCTTAGTCGGGGGGGTCTTTATGAGCACAGATACGCAGTATTTT | CASSLVGGVFMSTDTQYF
TRBJ2-1 | few | 13 | TRBV27 | NA | TGTGCCAGCAGTTTATCCGGACAGCATGTCCAGTTCTTC | CASSLSGQHVQFF
TRBJ2-1 | NA | 18 | TRBV6-2/TRBV6-3 | NA | TGTGCCAGCAGTTACTCGTTGTATCTGGGGAGCTCCTACAGTGAGCAGTTCTTC | CASSYSLYLGSSYSEQFF
TRBJ2-6 | NA | 16 | TRBV6-2/TRBV6-3 | NA | TGTGCCAGCAGTTACGTAACAAGCTCTGGGGCCAACGTCCTGACTTTC | CASSYVTSSGANVLTF
TRBJ1-1 | NA | 14 | TRBV20-1 | NA | TGCAGTGGACGGGGAGGGGACGAGTGGACTGAAGCTTTCTTT | CSGRGGDEWTEAFF
TRBJ2-4 | many | 17 | TRBV29-1 | TRBD2 | TGCAGCGTCGCCGGGACTAGCGGGGTCCTAGCCAAAAACATTCAGTACTTC | CSVAGTSGVLAKNIQYF
TRBJ2-5 | few | 14 | TRBV9 | TRBD2 | TGTGCCAGCAGCGTAGGTCAGCGGGGAGAGACCCAGTACTTC | CASSVGQRGETQYF
TRBJ2-3 | NA | 14 | TRBV29-1 | TRBD2 | TGCAGCGTCGGGACTAGCGGTGCCACAGATACGCAGTATTTT | CSVGTSGATDTQYF
TRBJ2-7 | NA | 17 | TRBV7-2 | NA | TGTGCCAGCAGCCCGTCGAATCCGGGACACATGTCCTACGAGCAGTACTTC | CASSPSNPGHMSYEQYF
TRBJ2-1 | many | 16 | TRBV4-1 | NA | TGCGCCAGCAGCCAAGAGGGCACTAATAATTACAATGAGCAGTTCTTC | CASSQEGTNNYNEQFF
TRBJ1-2 | few | 15 | TRBV7-9 | TRBD1 | TGTGCCAGCAGCTTGTACAGGGGACCTAACTATGGCTACACCTTC | CASSLYRGPNYGYTF
TRBJ2-7 | many | 13 | TRBV21-1 | NA | TGTGCCAGCACCCGGACAGGGACATACGAGCAGTACTTC | CASTRTGTYEQYF
TRBJ1-2 | once | 13 | TRBV7-2 | NA | TGTGCCAGCAGCCCTACGGTCTCTAGGGGCTCCACCTTC | CASSPTVSRGSTF
TRBJ2-5 | many | 14 | TRBV5-1 | TRBD2 | TGCGCCAGCAGCTTTGACACCGGGAGGGAGACCCAGTACTTC | CASSFDTGRETQYF
TRBJ1-4 | few | 16 | TRBV15 | NA | TGTGCCACCAGCTCGGGACGGCGAACCGGTAATGAAAAACTGTTTTTT | CATSSGRRTGNEKLFF
TRBJ1-2 | NA | 16 | TRBV6-5 | NA | TGTGCCAGCAGACGTGGGACGAAGGGTGAGAACTATGGCTACACCTTC | CASRRGTKGENYGYTF
TRBJ2-1 | NA | 17 | TRBV7-2 | TRBD2 | TGTGCCAGCAGCTCCTTCTACTCTAGCGGGGGGGTGAATGGGCAGTTCTTC | CASSSFYSSGGVNGQFF
TRBJ1-2 | NA | 13 | TRBV7-2 | NA | TGTGCCAGCAGCCCACAGTCTAACTATGGCTACACCTTC | CASSPQSNYGYTF
TRBJ2-3 | NA | 18 | TRBV12-3/TRBV12-4 | TRBD1 | TGTGCCAGCAGTTTAGGTTTAAGTGGGGGACAGACAACAGATACGCAGTATTTT | CASSLGLSGGQTTDTQYF
TRBJ1-2 | once | 13 | TRBV6-1 | NA | TGTGTCAGCAGTGAATCGGGCGGCGCGGACTACACCTTC | CVSSESGGADYTF
TRBJ2-7 | many | 11 | TRBV2 | NA | TGTGCCAGCACTCCGGGGTACGAGCAGTACTTC | CASTPGYEQYF
TRBJ2-5 | NA | 16 | TRBV20-1 | TRBD1 | TGCAGTGCCAAGAGCAACAGGGGGTTTTCAGGAGAGACCCAGTACTTC | CSAKSNRGFSGETQYF
TRBJ2-5 | NA | 15 | TRBV12-3/TRBV12-4 | TRBD1 | TGTGCCAGCAGCCCCGGGACAGGGTCAAGCAATGAGCAGTACTTC | CASSPGTGSSNEQYF
TRBJ1-4 | few | 12 | TRBV27 | NA | TGTGCCACTGCAACCGATAATGAAAAACTGTTTTTT | CATATDNEKLFF
TRBJ1-1 | NA | 9 | TRBV20-1 | NA | TGCAGTGCTAGTGGCGAAGCTTTCTTT | CSASGEAFF
TRBJ1-2 | NA | 14 | TRBV28 | TRBD1 | TGTGCCAGCAACGCCGGGACAGGGTCCTATGACTACACCTTC | CASNAGTGSYDYTF
TRBJ1-2 | NA | 12 | TRBV12-3/TRBV12-4 | NA | TGTGCCAGCAGTTTTTACCCCTATGGCTACACCTTC | CASSFYPYGYTF
TRBJ2-1 | few | 16 | TRBV6-7 | NA | TGTGCCAGCAGAGCGAGTGGCCTAAGCTCCTACAATGAGCAGTTCTTC | CASRASGLSSYNEQFF
TRBJ1-2 | few | 14 | TRBV4-3 | NA | TGCGCCAGCAGCCAAGATGGGCCAAGTACAGGCTACACCTTC | CASSQDGPSTGYTF
TRBJ2-3 | once | 14 | TRBV4-3 | TRBD1 | TGCGCCAGCAGCCTAAGGACAGGGTCAGATACGCAGTATTTT | CASSLRTGSDTQYF
TRBJ1-2 | NA | 13 | TRBV9 | NA | TGTGCCAGCGGTGAGGACGGCTTATATGGCTACACCTTC | CASGEDGLYGYTF
TRBJ1-1 | NA | 13 | TRBV29-1 | TRBD1 | TGCAGCGCTCGGACAGGGGATGGCACTGAAGCTTTCTTT | CSARTGDGTEAFF
TRBJ2-2 | few | 15 | TRBV20-1 | NA | TGCAGTGCTCGCCGGGACGCCGGGGTCACCGGGGAGCTGTTTTTT | CSARRDAGVTGELFF